The T cell receptor (beta chain) described here comes from a study of cytomegalovirus exposure and HLA in healthy donors. Study-level information: The 120 or so validation repertoires were reported in a later analysis to have been generated on the same platform as the roughly 680 first-cohort repertoires.

Looked up from germline, CDR1 is MNHEY and CDR2 is SVGAGI. V was trimmed by 0 bases and J by 5 bases, leaving 16 bases between them. The length of the CDR3 is 16 residues. As for this clone: Its antigen is currently unknown.

Assay: immunoSEQ multiplex PCR; the TCRdb copy retains only in-frame clones and omits some. This sample has about 95,000 clones; 75% to 90% occur once, and the top ten carry approximately 22%. Study-wide findings and caveats: The study recorded 160 or so TCR beta chains that were cytomegalovirus-associated.

This receptor was obtained from a man between 18 and 29 years old in good health and CMV-seropositive. The chain carries TRBV6-5 and TRBJ1-2; possibly TRBD1 for D (5 bases). Input material: PBMCs. The CDR3 loop is CASSYSSRGGRYGYTF. CDR3 DNA sequence: TGTGCCAGCAGTTACTCTAGTAGGGGAGGAAGATATGGCTACACCTTC.